The 30 T cell receptor beta chains listed next were all sequenced from one sample in a study of blood T cell repertoires in COVID-19. The protocol was immunoSEQ multiplex PCR, while the TCRdb copy is restricted to in-frame clones and leaves out a portion. This sample has about 220,000 clones; around 84% occur once, and the top ten carry approximately 2%. The material sequenced was peripheral blood. Receptor source: a man aged 40-50 years who had recovered from COVID-19.

This sequence joins TRBV27 and TRBJ1-5; a possible D gene is TRBD1 (6 bases). Trimming cost V 3 bases and J 1 base, with 19 bases left between them. Germline CDR1 reads MNHEY; CDR2 reads SMNVEV (reference sequence). This CDR3 has 18 amino acids. CDR3 DNA sequence: TGTGCCAGCAGTTTCATGTTCGTACAGGGCGCGAGCAATCAGCCCCAGCATTTT. This gives the protein CASSFMFVQGASNQPQHF.

The chain is built from TRBV27 and TRBJ2-3; D unclear. The V end was cut by 4 bases, the J end by 6 bases, with 5 bases between. Looked up from germline, CDR1 is MNHEY and CDR2 is SMNVEV (reference sequence). CDR3 size: 11 residues. CDR3 DNA sequence: TGTGCCAGCAGTTACATGGATACGCAGTATTTT. This translates into CASSYMDTQYF.

Here the CDR3 reads CASSAGTVFINEKLFF. DNA for the CDR3: TGTGCCAGTAGCGCCGGGACAGTATTTATAAATGAAAAACTGTTTTTT. The V gene is TRBV19, the J gene TRBJ1-4; 7 bases align to TRBD1. The V gene's germline CDR1 is LNHDA and CDR2 SQIVND (reference sequence). There are 16 residues in the CDR3. J gave up 5 bases and V 6 bases, and 12 bases lay outside the gene matches. The full variable domain, rest sourced from reference TRBV19 and TRBJ1-4, is DGGITQSPKYLFRKEGQNVTLSCEQNLNHDAMYWYRQDPGQGLRLIYYSQIVNDFQKGDIAEGYSVSREKKESFPLTVTSAQKNPTAFYLCASSAGTVFINEKLFFGSGTQLSVL.

This clone turned up a few times. V is TRBV10-3 and J is TRBJ1-1, with 7 bases identical to TRBD1. The CDR3 runs 11 residues. The germline V gene has CDR1 ENHRY and CDR2 SYGVKD. J gave up 7 bases and V 6 bases, and 2 bases lay outside the gene matches. CDR3 nucleotides: TGTGCCATCAGAGGGGACAGTGAAGCTTTCTTT. It translates to CAIRGDSEAFF.

This chain links TRBV4-3 with TRBJ1-3, with D possibly matching TRBD1 (5 bases). The CDR3 covers 16 residues. Trimming removed 0 bases from V and 1 base from J, with 10 bases in between. Germline V gives CDR1 LGHNA, CDR2 YSLEER. The CDR3: CASSQDRQGSGNTIYF. CDR3 DNA sequence: TGCGCCAGCAGCCAAGATCGGCAGGGATCTGGAAACACCATATATTTT.

In its sample, this clone was seen a few times. The V call is TRBV19, the J call TRBJ1-5; 7 bases agree with TRBD1. In germline, CDR1 is LNHDA, CDR2 SQIVND (reference sequence). This CDR3 region has 15 residues. Trimming cost V 4 bases and J 0 bases; bases outside gene matches: 3. Here the CDR3 reads CASSTGQTSNQPQHF. The CDR3, as DNA: TGTGCCAGTAGTACGGGACAGACTAGCAATCAGCCCCAGCATTTT.

The J gene is TRBJ2-5, the V gene TRBV7-6, with TRBD1 identical over 7 bases. V shed 5 bases and J 3 bases; nucleotides not matched to a gene: 6. This CDR3 region has 14 residues. The germline CDR1 and CDR2 sequences are SGHVS and FNYEAQ. The CDR3 DNA reads TGTGCCAGCAGCGGAAGGGGGCCTAAAGAGACCCAGTACTTC. This encodes CASSGRGPKETQYF.

J is TRBJ1-1 and V is TRBV13; perhaps TRBD1 as D (6 bases). Germline CDR1 reads PRHDT; CDR2 reads FYEKMQ (reference sequence). V lost 5 bases, J lost 2 bases, and 12 bases lay in between. The CDR3 covers 14 residues. The chain's CDR3 is CASSQTDSNTEAFF. CDR3 in DNA: TGTGCCAGCAGCCAAACGGACAGTAACACTGAAGCTTTCTTT.

The J gene is TRBJ2-2, the V gene TRBV5-4, with TRBD1 as a possible D gene (6 bases). Germline CDR1 is SGHNT and CDR2 is YYREEE (reference sequence). V lost 0 bases to trimming and J lost 6 bases, with 9 bases between them. The CDR3 extends over 14 amino acids. As DNA, the CDR3 is TGTGCCAGCAGCTTGGACAGGGCAGCCGGGGAGCTGTTTTTT. It specifies CASSLDRAAGELFF. Drawing the rest from reference TRBV5-4 and TRBJ2-2, the complete variable domain is ETGVTQSPTHLIKTRGQQVTLRCSSQSGHNTVSWYQQALGQGPQFIFQYYREEENGRGNFPPRFSGLQFPNYSSELNVNALELDDSALYLCASSLDRAAGELFFGEGSRLTVL.

The chain recombines TRBV29-1 with TRBJ1-5; no definite D call. Trimming cost V 3 bases and J 3 bases, with 12 bases left between them. The V gene's germline CDR1 is SQVTM and CDR2 ANQGSEA. The CDR3 extends over 14 amino acids. Here the CDR3 reads CSVEVQDPNQPQHF. In DNA form, the CDR3 reads TGCAGCGTTGAGGTCCAGGATCCCAATCAGCCCCAGCATTTT.

The sample holds a few counts of this clone. The V and J genes are TRBV11-2 and TRBJ2-1; D unresolved. The germline CDR1 and CDR2 sequences are SGHAT and FQNNGV. Trimming took off 3 bases at V and 5 bases at J, with 5 bases between the two ends. The CDR3 contains 12 residues. CDR3 bases: TGTGCCAGCAGCTTGGGCGACAATGAGCAGTTCTTC. This encodes CASSLGDNEQFF.

The chain carries TRBV5-6 and TRBJ1-2; 7 positions match TRBD1. CDR3 length: 15 residues. CDR1 SGHDT and CDR2 YYEEEE come from the germline V gene. V lost 4 bases to trimming and J lost 4 bases; unmatched junction nucleotides: 10. Written as DNA, the CDR3 is TGTGCCAGCAGCACACCTCAGGGGGATATCTATGGCTACACCTTC. Its protein is CASSTPQGDIYGYTF. Using reference TRBV5-6 and TRBJ1-2 for the parts outside the CDR3, the full variable domain is DAGVTQSPTHLIKTRGQQVTLRCSPKSGHDTVSWYQQALGQGPQFIFQYYEEEERQRGNFPDRFSGHQFPNYSSELNVNALLLGDSALYLCASSTPQGDIYGYTFGSGTRLTVV.

Of note for this clone: At one of its ends the junction is not consistent with the germline gene, which may arise from a read error. The chain has TRBV11-3 and TRBJ2-3; a possible D gene is TRBD2 (5 bases). CDR1 SGHNT and CDR2 YENEEA come from the germline V gene. The CDR3 runs to 12 residues. As DNA, the CDR3 is TGCGAGAAGGTGCGGGGCACAGATACGCAGTATTTT. Amino acids: CEKVRGTDTQYF. The full variable domain, rest sourced from reference TRBV11-3 and TRBJ2-3, is EAGVVQSPRYKIIEKKQPVAFWCNPISGHNTLYWYLQNLGQGPELLIRYENEEAVDDSQLPKDRFSAERLKGVDSTLKIQPAELGDSAVYLCEKVRGTDTQYFGPGTRLTVL.

This rearrangement joins TRBV3-1 (or the pseudogene TRBV3-2) to TRBJ2-7; the match to TRBD1 covers 9 bases. With V trimmed by 7 bases and J by 5 bases, 9 bases remained unmatched. CDR3 length equals 14 residues. Germline V gene lookup returns CDR1 LGHDT and CDR2 YNNKEL (reference sequence). CDR3 sequence reads: CASTRWTGEDEQYF. The CDR3 coding sequence is TGTGCCAGCACCCGTTGGACAGGGGAGGACGAGCAGTACTTC.

This chain connects TRBV5-4 to TRBJ1-1, with D unresolved. With 2 bases removed from V and 6 bases from J, the gap between germline ends came to 14 bases. CDR3 length: 14 residues. Germline CDR1 reads SGHNT; CDR2 reads YYREEE (reference sequence). CDR3 DNA: TGTGCCAGCAGCTTAAGCCAGGTTTCAGCTGAAGCTTTCTTT. It codes for CASSLSQVSAEAFF.

The rearrangement links TRBV9 to TRBJ1-1; possible D gene TRBD1, 5 bases. The CDR3 covers 18 residues. CDR1 SGDLS and CDR2 YYNGEE come from the germline V gene. V shed 0 bases and J shed 2 bases, with 20 bases lying between them. DNA for the CDR3: TGTGCCAGCAGCGTAGACGTATACTTGCGGGACCTCAACACTGAAGCTTTCTTT. It translates to CASSVDVYLRDLNTEAFF. Supplemented by reference TRBV9 and TRBJ1-1, the full variable domain reads DSGVTQTPKHLITATGQRVTLRCSPRSGDLSVYWYQQSLDQGLQFLIQYYNGEERAKGNILERFSAQQFPDLHSELNLSSLELGDSALYFCASSVDVYLRDLNTEAFFGQGTRLTVV.

The rearrangement uses TRBV19 and TRBJ2-2, with 8 bases aligning to TRBD1. V was clipped by 5 bases and J by 2 bases; unmatched bases: 4. CDR3 length: 15 residues. Germline loops: CDR1 LNHDA, CDR2 SQIVND (reference sequence). This CDR3 reads CASSSDRGNTGELFF. DNA for the CDR3: TGTGCCAGTAGTTCAGACAGGGGAAACACCGGGGAGCTGTTTTTT. Drawing the rest from reference TRBV19 and TRBJ2-2, the complete variable domain is DGGITQSPKYLFRKEGQNVTLSCEQNLNHDAMYWYRQDPGQGLRLIYYSQIVNDFQKGDIAEGYSVSREKKESFPLTVTSAQKNPTAFYLCASSSDRGNTGELFFGEGSRLTVL.

The genes are TRBV5-4 and TRBJ2-5, with 10 bases identical to TRBD1. J lost 6 bases, V lost 3 bases, and 8 bases had no gene match. Germline V gene lookup returns CDR1 SGHNT and CDR2 YYREEE (reference sequence). The CDR3 is 15 amino acids. The CDR3 bases are TGTGCCAGCAGCTGGGGGAGGACAGGGGGGCAGACCCAGTACTTC. This codes for CASSWGRTGGQTQYF.

The chain uses TRBV7-6 and TRBJ2-7, with D possibly being TRBD2 (6 bases). Trimming cost V 5 bases and J 3 bases, with 17 bases left between them. Germline V gives CDR1 SGHVS, CDR2 FNYEAQ. The CDR3 has 15 residues. CDR3 loop: CASSPHPGLIYEQYF. In DNA form, the CDR3 reads TGTGCCAGCAGCCCGCATCCGGGACTCATCTACGAGCAGTACTTC.

The chain joins TRBV5-1 to TRBJ2-5, with TRBD2 matching 11 bases. The germline CDR1 and CDR2 sequences are SGHRS and YFSETQ. The CDR3 spans 19 residues. V trimming: 0 bases; J trimming: 5 bases; junction bases outside the gene matches: 15. Written as DNA, the CDR3 is TGCGCCAGCAGCTTGGGGGCGGGACTAGCGGCCCAACCGGGGGAGACCCAGTACTTC. This gives the protein CASSLGAGLAAQPGETQYF.

CDR3 DNA: TGTGCCGGAAAGACAGGGCCTAACACAGATACGCAGTATTTT. It encodes CAGKTGPNTDTQYF. The chain carries TRBV5-6 and TRBJ2-3; TRBD1 aligns across 7 bases. Germline V lookup: CDR1 SGHDT, CDR2 YYEEEE. Trimming took 10 bases from V and 2 from J; bases not matched to a gene: 10. This CDR3 is 14 amino acids long.

DNA of the CDR3: TGTGCCAGCAGTGACCAGGCTTCGAACACTGAAGCTTTCTTT. This gives the protein CASSDQASNTEAFF. V and J are TRBV2 and TRBJ1-1; no definite D call. Germline V CDR1 and CDR2: SNHLY, FYNNEI. V was shortened by 3 bases and J by 1 base, with 9 bases between the two germline ends. The CDR3 spans 14 residues.

The gene calls are TRBV2 and TRBJ1-2; a possible D gene is TRBD1 (5 bases). The germline V and J ends were trimmed by 3 bases and 12 bases, with 11 bases remaining between them. Germline assignment: CDR1 SNHLY and CDR2 FYNNEI. This CDR3 has 11 amino acids. For the CDR3, the DNA is TGTGCCAGCAGTGAGGGAGGGGACCACACCTTC. It is translated as CASSEGGDHTF.

The chain employs TRBV2 and TRBJ1-1; 9 nucleotides align to TRBD1. Germline assignment: CDR1 SNHLY and CDR2 FYNNEI. The CDR3 runs 14 residues. V was clipped by 5 bases and J by 5 bases; unmatched bases: 6. The CDR3: CASSPTGGETEAFF. The DNA for the CDR3 is TGTGCCAGCAGTCCGACAGGGGGGGAGACTGAAGCTTTCTTT.

About this clone: Other DNA sequences from this sample encode an identical CDR3 as well. V and J are TRBV30 and TRBJ1-1; unclear D gene. CDR3 length: 12 residues. Trimming shortened V by 0 bases and J by 3 bases, and 5 bases separated the two germline ends. The germline V gene encodes CDR1 GTSNPN and CDR2 SVGIG (reference sequence). CDR3 amino acids: CAWSVRDTEAFF. CDR3 nucleotide sequence: TGTGCCTGGAGTGTAAGAGACACTGAAGCTTTCTTT.

Note on this clone: Distinct nucleotide sequences in the sample also encode this CDR3. The rearrangement links TRBV29-1 to TRBJ2-3; TRBD1 matches 9 bases. This CDR3 has 13 amino acids. Germline V CDR1 and CDR2: SQVTM, ANQGSEA. V lost 6 bases to trimming and J lost 0 bases; unmatched junction nucleotides: 1. The CDR3 coding sequence is TGCAGCGTAGGACAGGGGAGCACAGATACGCAGTATTTT. Its protein product is CSVGQGSTDTQYF.

The chain has TRBV4-1 and TRBJ1-4; a possible D gene is TRBD1 (5 bases). V lost 5 bases to trimming and J lost 1 base, with 14 bases between them. CDR1 and CDR2 from the germline V gene are MGHRA and YSYEKL. The CDR3 contains 16 residues. The chain's CDR3 is CASSVFYRRTNEKLFF. Written as DNA, the CDR3 is TGCGCCAGCAGCGTATTTTACAGGAGAACTAATGAAAAACTGTTTTTT.

This rearrangement joins TRBV9 to TRBJ2-3; D may be TRBD2 (5 bases). This CDR3 region has 16 residues. Trimming stripped 0 bases from V and 2 bases from J, with 13 bases between. Germline assignment: CDR1 SGDLS and CDR2 YYNGEE. This CDR3 is CASSVGGGLLTDTQYF. DNA for the CDR3: TGTGCCAGCAGCGTAGGAGGCGGACTCCTCACAGATACGCAGTATTTT.

This clone was seen only once. The V gene is TRBV19, the J gene TRBJ1-5; D not resolved. The CDR3 loop spans 15 amino acids. V lost 7 bases and J 11 bases, leaving 24 bases between the germline ends. From germline, CDR1 is LNHDA and CDR2 SQIVND (reference sequence). The CDR3 sequence: CASNEGSSVFRTQHF. The CDR3 DNA is TGTGCCAGTAACGAAGGCAGTTCGGTATTCAGGACCCAGCATTTT.

The chain links TRBV2 to TRBJ2-7; D possibly corresponds to TRBD1 (6 bases). The germline V gene encodes CDR1 SNHLY and CDR2 FYNNEI. The CDR3 is made up of 15 amino acids. V was cut by 7 bases and J by 2 bases, with 18 bases left in between. The CDR3 region is CASKGERGFAYEQYF. The CDR3 nucleotides read TGTGCCAGCAAAGGCGAAAGGGGGTTCGCCTACGAGCAGTACTTC.